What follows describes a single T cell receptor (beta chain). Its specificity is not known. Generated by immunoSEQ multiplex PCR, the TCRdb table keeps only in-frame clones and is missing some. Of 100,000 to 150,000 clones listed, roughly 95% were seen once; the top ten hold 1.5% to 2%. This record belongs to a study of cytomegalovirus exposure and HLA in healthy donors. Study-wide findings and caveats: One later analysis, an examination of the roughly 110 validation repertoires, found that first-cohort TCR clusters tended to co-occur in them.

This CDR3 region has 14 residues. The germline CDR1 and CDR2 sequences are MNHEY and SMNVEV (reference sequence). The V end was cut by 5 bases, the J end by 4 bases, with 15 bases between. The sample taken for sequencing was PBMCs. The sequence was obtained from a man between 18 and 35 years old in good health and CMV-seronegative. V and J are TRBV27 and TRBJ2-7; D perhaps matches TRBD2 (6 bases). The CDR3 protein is CASSPGGALYEQYF. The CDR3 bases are TGTGCCAGCAGTCCTGGCGGGGCCTTATACGAGCAGTACTTC.